This TCR beta chain was identified in a study of Ad26.COV2.S vaccination and SARS-CoV-2 variants. Findings and caveats of the study: Non-spike TCR breadth was similar in vaccine and placebo recipients.

Specified treatment: roughly 20 received Ad26.COV2.S at low or high dose, single or two shots; a few received placebo; per-sample allocation not given. The samples were gathered on day 63 after the first injection of vaccine or placebo. A word on this clone: What it recognizes is unknown.

The germline V and J ends were trimmed by 6 bases and 4 bases, with 11 bases remaining between them. This CDR3 spans 13 amino acids. Generated by immunoSEQ multiplex PCR, the TCRdb table keeps only in-frame clones and is missing some. Found here are roughly 380,000 clones, around 87% of them singletons; the top ten hold around 3.5%. The chain employs TRBV12-3 or TRBV12-4 and TRBJ2-3; D remains ambiguous. This specimen consisted of peripheral blood, obtained in a trial of Ad26.COV2.S vaccine versus placebo. The receptor was derived from a person between 18 and 65 years old who received the Ad26.COV2.S COVID-19 vaccine or a placebo. This chain's CDR3 is CASRKGTADTQYF. CDR3 nucleotide sequence: TGTGCCAGCAGAAAGGGCACGGCAGATACGCAGTATTTT.